This T cell receptor beta chain derives from a study of blood T cells in healthy people across ages. Note on this clonotype: A junction end diverges from the germline sequence, so it may reflect a read error.

CDR1 LGHNA and CDR2 YNFKEQ come from the germline V gene. The CDR3 consists of 13 residues. Using a J-beta primer mix together with a sample-barcoded 5' primer, a second PCR was run for about 6 to 12 cycles. TCRdb re-called the 5' RACE reads with MiXCR, one entry per CDR3 protein. The sample contains fewer than 1.5 million distinct CDR3 sequences, approximately 40% of which appear only once. The source is a young woman in good health. The genes are TRBV4-2 and TRBJ1-2; D is uncertain. Input material: blood. The CDR3 region has the DNA TGTGCCAACAGCCCGGGTCTCCCGGGGGGCTACACCTTC. This sequence encodes CANSPGLPGGYTF.